This T cell receptor beta chain comes out of a study of T cell responses to AZD1222 COVID-19 vaccine. The trim removed 2 bases at V and 0 bases at J, leaving 12 bases unmatched. The CDR3 covers 18 residues. Data came from immunoSEQ multiplex PCR; TCRdb stores just in-frame clones and leaves some out. Among 90,000 to 150,000 clones listed, 90% were seen once. The V and J genes are TRBV23-1 and TRBJ2-5; 7 bases line up with TRBD1. TRBV23-1 is sorted into the ORF group, with uncertain function. The sequence was obtained from an adult who received the MenACWY meningococcal vaccine as a control. This material consisted of peripheral blood, taken 28 days after the second dose of the MenACWY control vaccine. CDR3 residues: CASSQKPLTGWHQETQYF. CDR3 bases: TGCGCCAGCAGTCAAAAACCCCTGACAGGGTGGCACCAAGAGACCCAGTACTTC.